This T cell receptor beta chain was captured in a study of control samples from healthy donors and cancer patients. Clones were read by immunoSEQ multiplex PCR, and TCRdb kept only the in-frame ones, dropping some. The sample has about 140,000 clones; more than 80% are singletons. This clone has more than one count but fewer than ten. Per the germline V gene, CDR1 is KGHSH and CDR2 is LQKENI. The germline V and J ends were trimmed by 3 bases and 0 bases, with 14 bases remaining between them. The CDR3 extends over 17 amino acids. What was sequenced was blood. This TCR came from a man aged 18 to 29 in good health. V usage is TRBV18 and J usage is TRBJ2-2; D tentatively fits TRBD1 or TRBD2 (5 bases each). CDR3 coding DNA: TGTGCCAGCTCACCCGAACAAGGGACGGCGAACACCGGGGAGCTGTTTTTT. It encodes CASSPEQGTANTGELFF.